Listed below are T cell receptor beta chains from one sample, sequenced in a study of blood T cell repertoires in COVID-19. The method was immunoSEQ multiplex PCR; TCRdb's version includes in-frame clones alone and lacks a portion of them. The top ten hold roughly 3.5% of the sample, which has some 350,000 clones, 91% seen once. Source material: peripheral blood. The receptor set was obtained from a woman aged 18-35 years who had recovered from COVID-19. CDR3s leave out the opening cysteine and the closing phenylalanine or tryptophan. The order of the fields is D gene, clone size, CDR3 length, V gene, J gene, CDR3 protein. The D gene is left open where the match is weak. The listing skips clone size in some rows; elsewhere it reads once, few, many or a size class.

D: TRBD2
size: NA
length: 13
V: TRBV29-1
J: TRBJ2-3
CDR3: SVGGTSGFRDTQY

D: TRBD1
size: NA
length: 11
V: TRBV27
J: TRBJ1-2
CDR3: ASRLTGVGGYT

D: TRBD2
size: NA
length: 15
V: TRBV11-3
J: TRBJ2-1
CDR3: ASSFQGLAGGHNEQF

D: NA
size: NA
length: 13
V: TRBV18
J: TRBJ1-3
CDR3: ASSPNQASGNTIY

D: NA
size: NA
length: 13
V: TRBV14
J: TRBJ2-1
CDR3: ASSHRGRQNNEQF

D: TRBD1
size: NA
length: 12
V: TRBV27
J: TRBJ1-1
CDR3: ASSSTGGITEAF

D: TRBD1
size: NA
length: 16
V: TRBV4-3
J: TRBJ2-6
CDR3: ASSQGTGGNSGANVLT

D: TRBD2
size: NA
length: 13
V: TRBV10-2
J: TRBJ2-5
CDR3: ASSGGGGPGETQY

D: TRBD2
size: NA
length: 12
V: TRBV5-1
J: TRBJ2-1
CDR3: ASKREGLYNEQF

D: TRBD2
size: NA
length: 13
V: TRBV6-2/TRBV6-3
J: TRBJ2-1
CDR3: ASSRPGLGYNEQF

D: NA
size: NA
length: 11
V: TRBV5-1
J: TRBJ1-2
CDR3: ASSLYKNYGYT

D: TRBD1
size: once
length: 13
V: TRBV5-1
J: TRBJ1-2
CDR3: ASMVGTGGIYGYT

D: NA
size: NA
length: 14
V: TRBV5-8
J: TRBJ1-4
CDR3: ASSYGVRTVNEKLF

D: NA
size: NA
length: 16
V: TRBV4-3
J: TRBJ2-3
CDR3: ASSQDIGRDGSIDTQY

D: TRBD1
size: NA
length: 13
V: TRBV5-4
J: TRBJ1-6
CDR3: ASSLEGQGASPLH

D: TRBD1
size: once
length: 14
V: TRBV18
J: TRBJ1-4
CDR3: ASSRRTGQKNEKLF

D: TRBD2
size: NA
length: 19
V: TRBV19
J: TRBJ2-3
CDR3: ASSPSGSGRTSSPSTDTQY

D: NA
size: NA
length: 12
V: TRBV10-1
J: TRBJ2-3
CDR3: ASSDVRDTDTQY

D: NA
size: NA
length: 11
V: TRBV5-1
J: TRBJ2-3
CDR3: ASSFTRADTQY

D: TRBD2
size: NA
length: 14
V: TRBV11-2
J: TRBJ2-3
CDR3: ASSLGLAGGTDTQY

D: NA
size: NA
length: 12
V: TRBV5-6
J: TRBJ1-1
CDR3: ASSLERVWAEAF

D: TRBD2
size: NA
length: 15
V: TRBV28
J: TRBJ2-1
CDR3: ATYTGLAGQSYNEQF

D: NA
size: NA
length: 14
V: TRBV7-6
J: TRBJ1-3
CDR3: ASSLTGGHSGNTIY

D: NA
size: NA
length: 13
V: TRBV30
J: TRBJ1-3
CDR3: AFTGEGFPGNTIY

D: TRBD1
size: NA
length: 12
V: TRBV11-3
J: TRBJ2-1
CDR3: ASSPTGGLDEQF

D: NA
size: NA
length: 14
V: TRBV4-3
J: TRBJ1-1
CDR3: ASSQDWYTGNTEAF

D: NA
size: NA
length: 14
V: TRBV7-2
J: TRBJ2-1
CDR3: ASSLAMRLLGNEQF

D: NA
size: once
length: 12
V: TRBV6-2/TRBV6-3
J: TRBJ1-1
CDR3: ASSRLGQNTEAF

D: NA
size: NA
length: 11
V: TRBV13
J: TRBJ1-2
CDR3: ASSGRGPYGYT

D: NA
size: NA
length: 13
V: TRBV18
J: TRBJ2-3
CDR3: ASSPPTGGTDTQY

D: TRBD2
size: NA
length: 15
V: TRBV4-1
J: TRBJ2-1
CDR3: ASSQGTSGPSYNEQF

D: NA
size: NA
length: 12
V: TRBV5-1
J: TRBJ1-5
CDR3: ASSQDYSNQPQH

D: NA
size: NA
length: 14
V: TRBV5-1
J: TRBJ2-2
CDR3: ASSLVLQGGTGELF

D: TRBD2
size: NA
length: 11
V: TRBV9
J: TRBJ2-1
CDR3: ASSDGGYNEQF

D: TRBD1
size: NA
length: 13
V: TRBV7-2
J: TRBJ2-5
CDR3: ASSPPGGAEKTQY

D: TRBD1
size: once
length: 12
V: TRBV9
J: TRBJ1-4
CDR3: ASSSGTVNEKLF

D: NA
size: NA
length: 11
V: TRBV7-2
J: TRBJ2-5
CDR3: ASSFGQRETQY

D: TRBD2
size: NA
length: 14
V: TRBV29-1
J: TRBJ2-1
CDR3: SVETGLGRTYNEQF

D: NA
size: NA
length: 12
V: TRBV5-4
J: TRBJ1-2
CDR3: ASNTRGVVYGYT

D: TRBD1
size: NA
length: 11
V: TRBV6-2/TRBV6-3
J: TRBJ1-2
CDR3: ASSRTGDYGYT

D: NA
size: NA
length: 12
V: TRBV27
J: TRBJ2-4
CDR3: ASSSVMAKNIQY

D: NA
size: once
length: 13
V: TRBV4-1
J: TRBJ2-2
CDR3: ASSQGTRYTGELF

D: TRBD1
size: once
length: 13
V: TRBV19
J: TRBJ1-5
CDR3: ASSTLDRGAQPQH

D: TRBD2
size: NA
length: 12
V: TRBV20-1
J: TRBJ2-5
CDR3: SASRLAGGETQY

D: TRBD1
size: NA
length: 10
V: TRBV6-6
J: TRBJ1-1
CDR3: ASRTGVPEAF

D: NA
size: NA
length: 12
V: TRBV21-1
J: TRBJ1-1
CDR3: ASSNREARTEAF

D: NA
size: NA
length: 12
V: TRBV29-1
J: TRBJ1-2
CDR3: SVRQDLRGGGYT

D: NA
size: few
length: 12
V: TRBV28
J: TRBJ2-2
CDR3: ASHKTLRGGELF

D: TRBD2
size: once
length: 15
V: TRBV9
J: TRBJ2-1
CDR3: ASSVRAGTSGYNEQF

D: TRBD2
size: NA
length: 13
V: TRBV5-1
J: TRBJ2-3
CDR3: ASSLALAGRDTQY

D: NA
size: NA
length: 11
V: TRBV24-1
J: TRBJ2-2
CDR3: ATSPGDAGELF

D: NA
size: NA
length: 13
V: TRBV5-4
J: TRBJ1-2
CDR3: ASSLRQNRVDGYT